These 10 T cell receptor beta chains were all obtained from the same sample, sequenced in a study of T-cell reconstitution after alpha-beta-depleted transplantation in children (dated by TCRdb to 2016 to 2017). The treatment or condition label for this specimen denotes: allogeneic hematopoietic cell transplantation with graft depleted of TCRalphabeta T cells and CD19 B cells. The method behind the library was PCR. The instrument was an Illumina HiSeq 2500. Molecular barcoding was employed in the preparation of TCR libraries, with unique molecular identifiers being used to normalize TCRbeta repertoire quantification. TCRdb took the public reads, trimmed them with fastp at Q25, ran MiXCR for clone calling and kept in-frame beta chains. CDR3 protein duplicates are merged, each entry listing the most common genes and DNA. Across this sample there are roughly 120,000 distinct CDR3 sequences, with under 30% seen only once. About 10% of the sample lies in the top ten.

This material consisted of PBMCs, mostly from graft donor cells, taken 180 days after TCRalphabeta/CD19-depleted stem cell transplant. Every receptor here comes from a male patient between 2 and 10 years old who had a stem cell transplant for chronic granulomatous disease, so the T cells may come from the graft donor.

The sample holds a few counts of this clonotype. The chain employs TRBV20-1 and TRBJ1-1; D is ambiguous. Germline values: CDR1 DFQATT, CDR2 SNEGSKA (reference sequence). The CDR3 runs 12 residues. The CDR3 is CRAYKPNTEAFF. DNA for the CDR3: TGCAGAGCATATAAACCGAACACTGAAGCTTTCTTT.

This clonotype was seen at least ten times. The J gene is TRBJ2-1, the V gene TRBV27, with unresolved D. The length of the CDR3 is 14 residues. CDR1 is MNHEY, CDR2 SMNVEV, per germline (reference sequence). V was shortened by 6 bases and J by 5 bases, with 14 bases between the two germline ends. CDR3 DNA: TGTGCCAGCAGCCCCGGCTTTTTTCACAATGAGCAGTTCTTC. Its translation is CASSPGFFHNEQFF.

The CDR3 sequence: CSARLAHTSNEQFF. In DNA, the CDR3 is TGCAGTGCTAGACTAGCCCACACCAGCAATGAGCAGTTCTTC. The rearrangement joins TRBV20-1 to TRBJ2-1, with TRBD2 as a possible D gene (5 bases). Trimming shortened V by 2 bases and J by 6 bases, and 14 bases separated the two germline ends. Germline loops: CDR1 DFQATT, CDR2 SNEGSKA (reference sequence). CDR3 size: 14 residues.

This clonotype occurred many times. The chain carries TRBV15 and TRBJ2-7, with D unresolved. The CDR3 spans 15 residues. The V gene lost 0 bases and the J gene lost 3 bases, with 12 bases spanning the gap. From germline, CDR1 is LNHNV and CDR2 YYDKDF (reference sequence). CDR3 nucleotides: TGTGCCACCAGCAGAGATCTGGAACTCCTCTACGAGCAGTACTTC. Its translation: CATSRDLELLYEQYF.

The table lists this clonotype with many counts. The chain employs TRBV20-1 and TRBJ2-7; D is unresolved. From germline, CDR1 is DFQATT and CDR2 SNEGSKA (reference sequence). V was pared by 6 bases and J by 6 bases, with 12 bases between. CDR3 length: 11 residues. The chain's CDR3 is CSAARSPEQYF. CDR3 nucleotide sequence: TGCAGTGCCGCTCGATCTCCCGAGCAGTACTTC.

This clonotype was seen more than once but under ten times. The chain combines TRBV13 with TRBJ1-1; D not resolved. Germline-derived CDR1 and CDR2 are PRHDT and FYEKMQ (reference sequence). There are 15 residues in the CDR3. V was cut by 1 base and J by 3 bases, with 12 bases left in between. The CDR3 loop reads CASSLEAFIDTEAFF. The CDR3 DNA reads as TGTGCCAGCAGCTTAGAGGCGTTTATCGACACTGAAGCTTTCTTT. Full variable domain (rest looked up from reference TRBV13 and TRBJ1-1): AAGVIQSPRHLIKEKRETATLKCYPIPRHDTVYWYQQGPGQDPQFLISFYEKMQSDKGSIPDRFSAQQFSDYHSELNMSSLELGDSALYFCASSLEAFIDTEAFFGQGTRLTVV.

The J gene is TRBJ2-1, the V gene TRBV3-1; D is unclear. Looked up from germline, CDR1 is LGHDT and CDR2 is YNNKEL (reference sequence). The CDR3 has 14 amino acids. Trimming took off 0 bases at V and 6 bases at J, with 9 bases between the two ends. The CDR3 DNA reads as TGTGCCAGCAGCCAAGAAATTAAGGGCAATGAGCAGTTCTTC. Its translation: CASSQEIKGNEQFF.

Ten or more counts support this clonotype. The chain joins TRBV10-3 to TRBJ2-3; TRBD2 aligns across 12 bases. The CDR3 length is 16 residues. The junction had 8 bases not matched to a gene; V was cut back by 8 bases and J by 2 bases. Per germline, CDR1 ENHRY and CDR2 SYGVKD. CDR3 sequence reads: CAIRPGLAGITDTQYF. In DNA, the CDR3 is TGTGCCATCCGGCCAGGACTAGCGGGAATCACAGATACGCAGTATTTT.

CDR3 DNA: TGTGCCACCAGCTCCCCCTCGGGGGGCAGGGTCCTCCACTTT. This encodes CATSSPSGGRVLHF. This chain links TRBV15 with TRBJ1-6, with D tentatively TRBD1 (6 bases). The V and J ends lost 5 bases and 15 bases respectively, with 20 bases between them. The CDR3 covers 14 residues. The germline CDR1 and CDR2 sequences are LNHNV and YYDKDF (reference sequence).

This clonotype was recorded only once. V is TRBV12-3 or TRBV12-4 and J is TRBJ1-5; D is undetermined. Trimming took 6 bases from V and 0 from J, leaving 12 bases between them. The CDR3 length is 15 residues. CDR3 in amino acids: CASSPTPYSNQPQHF. Here the CDR3 DNA reads TGTGCCAGCAGCCCCACTCCCTATAGCAATCAGCCCCAGCATTTT.